Below are 3 T cell receptor beta chains sequenced from a single sample in a study of OX40 agonist ivuxolimab in advanced cancers. The table came from immunoSEQ multiplex PCR; TCRdb's copy has only in-frame clones and leaves some out. The sample has 65,000 to 80,000 clones, approximately 86% seen once; the top ten hold 0.85% to 1%. The input for sequencing was CD4+ or CD8+ T cells sorted from blood, taken in a trial of the OX40 agonist ivuxolimab. These receptors originate from an adult with an advanced solid tumor such as melanoma, head and neck, liver or kidney cancer.

The chain recombines TRBV5-1 with TRBJ1-2; D ambiguous. The germline V and J ends were trimmed by 0 bases and 4 bases, with 10 bases remaining between them. The CDR3 totals 14 residues. CDR1 and CDR2 from the germline V gene are SGHRS and YFSETQ. CDR3 loop: CASSLAGETYGYTF. CDR3 coding DNA: TGCGCCAGCAGCTTGGCCGGGGAGACCTATGGCTACACCTTC.

This chain joins TRBV10-1 and TRBJ2-6; 7 nucleotides line up with TRBD1. CDR1 is WNHNN and CDR2 is SYGVQD in the germline V gene (reference sequence). V shed 5 bases and J 3 bases; nucleotides not matched to a gene: 4. The CDR3 length is 15 residues. The CDR3 sequence: CASSPQGSGANVLTF. CDR3 DNA sequence: TGCGCCAGCAGTCCACAGGGGAGTGGGGCCAACGTCCTGACTTTC.

This clone was picked up one time. The chain carries TRBV4-2 and TRBJ1-5; D gene uncertain. The V and J ends lost 0 bases and 3 bases respectively, with 6 bases between them. CDR1 and CDR2 from the germline V gene are LGHNA and YNFKEQ. The CDR3 sequence is 14 residues long. In DNA form, the CDR3 reads TGTGCCAGCAGCCAAGATAATACCAATCAGCCCCAGCATTTT. This codes for CASSQDNTNQPQHF.